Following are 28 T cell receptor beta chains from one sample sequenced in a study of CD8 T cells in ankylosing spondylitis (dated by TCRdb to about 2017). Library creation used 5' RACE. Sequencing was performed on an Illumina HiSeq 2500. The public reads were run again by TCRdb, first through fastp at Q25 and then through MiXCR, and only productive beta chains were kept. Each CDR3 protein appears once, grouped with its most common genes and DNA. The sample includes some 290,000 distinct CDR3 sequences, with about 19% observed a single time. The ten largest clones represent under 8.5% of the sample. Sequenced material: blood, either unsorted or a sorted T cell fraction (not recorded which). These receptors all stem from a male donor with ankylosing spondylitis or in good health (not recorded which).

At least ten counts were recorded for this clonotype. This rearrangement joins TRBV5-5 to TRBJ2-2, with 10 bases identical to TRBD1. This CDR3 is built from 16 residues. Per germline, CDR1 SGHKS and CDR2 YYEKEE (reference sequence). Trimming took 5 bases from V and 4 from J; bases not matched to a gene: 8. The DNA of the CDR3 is TGTGCCAGCAGGAAAGACAGGGGGCGATCCACCGGGGAGCTGTTTTTT. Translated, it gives CASRKDRGRSTGELFF.

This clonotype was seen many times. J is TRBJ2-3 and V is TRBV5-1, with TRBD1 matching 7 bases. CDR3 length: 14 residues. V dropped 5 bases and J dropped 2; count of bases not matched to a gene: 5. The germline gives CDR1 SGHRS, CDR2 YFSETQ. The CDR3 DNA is TGCGCCAGCAGAACGGGACAGTTCACAGATACGCAGTATTTT. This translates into CASRTGQFTDTQYF.

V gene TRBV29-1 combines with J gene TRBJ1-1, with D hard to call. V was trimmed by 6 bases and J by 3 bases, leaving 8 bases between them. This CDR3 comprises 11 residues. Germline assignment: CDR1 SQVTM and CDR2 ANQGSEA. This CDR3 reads CSVRWDTEAFF. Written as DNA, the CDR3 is TGCAGCGTCCGATGGGACACTGAAGCTTTCTTT.

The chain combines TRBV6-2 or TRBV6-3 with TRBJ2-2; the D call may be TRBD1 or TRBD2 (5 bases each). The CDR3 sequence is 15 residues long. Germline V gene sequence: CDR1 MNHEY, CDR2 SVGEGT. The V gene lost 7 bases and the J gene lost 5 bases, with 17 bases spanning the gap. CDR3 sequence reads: CASTGHTEGTGELFF. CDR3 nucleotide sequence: TGTGCCAGCACCGGACACACTGAGGGGACCGGGGAGCTGTTTTTT.

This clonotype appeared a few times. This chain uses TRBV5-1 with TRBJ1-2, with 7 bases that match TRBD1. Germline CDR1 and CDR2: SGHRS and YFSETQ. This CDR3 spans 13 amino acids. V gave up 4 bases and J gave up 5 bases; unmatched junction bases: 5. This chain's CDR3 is CASSPDRTYGYTF. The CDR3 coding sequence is TGCGCCAGCAGCCCGGACAGGACGTATGGCTACACCTTC. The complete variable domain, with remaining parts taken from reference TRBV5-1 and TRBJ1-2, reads KAGVTQTPRYLIKTRGQQVTLSCSPISGHRSVSWYQQTPGQGLQFLFEYFSETQRNKGNFPGRFSGRQFSNSRSEMNVSTLELGDSALYLCASSPDRTYGYTFGSGTRLTVV.

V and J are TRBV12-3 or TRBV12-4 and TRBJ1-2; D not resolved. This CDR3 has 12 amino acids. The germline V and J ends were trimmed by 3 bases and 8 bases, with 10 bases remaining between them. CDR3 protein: CASSFRPEGYTF. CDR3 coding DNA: TGTGCCAGCAGTTTCCGGCCGGAGGGCTACACCTTC.

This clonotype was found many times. The DNA of the CDR3 is TGTGCCAGCAGAACGACACAAAAGAACACCGGGGAGCTGTTTTTT. Translation gives CASRTTQKNTGELFF. V and J are TRBV12-3 or TRBV12-4 and TRBJ2-2; D is uncertain. The CDR3 is made up of 15 amino acids. Trimming cost V 6 bases and J 1 base, with 12 bases left between them.

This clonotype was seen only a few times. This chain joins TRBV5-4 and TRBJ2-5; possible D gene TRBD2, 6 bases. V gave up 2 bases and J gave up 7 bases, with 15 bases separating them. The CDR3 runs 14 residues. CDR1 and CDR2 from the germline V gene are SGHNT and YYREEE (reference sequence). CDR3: CASSLAGGARTQYF. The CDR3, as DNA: TGTGCCAGCAGCTTAGCCGGCGGGGCGCGGACCCAGTACTTC.

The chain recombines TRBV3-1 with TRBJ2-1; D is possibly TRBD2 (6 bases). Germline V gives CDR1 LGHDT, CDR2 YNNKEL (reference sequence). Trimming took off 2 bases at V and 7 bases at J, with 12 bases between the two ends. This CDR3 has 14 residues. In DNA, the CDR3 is TGTGCCAGCAGCCAACCCATTGGAGGGAATGAGCAGTTCTTC. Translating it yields CASSQPIGGNEQFF.

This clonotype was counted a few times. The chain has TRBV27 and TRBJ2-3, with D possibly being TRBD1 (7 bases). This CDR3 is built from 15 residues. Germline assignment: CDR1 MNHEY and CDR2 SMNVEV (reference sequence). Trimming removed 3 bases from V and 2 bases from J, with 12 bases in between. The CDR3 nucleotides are TGTGCCAGCAGTTTCTTCAGGGGGGACACAGATACGCAGTATTTT. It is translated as CASSFFRGDTDTQYF.

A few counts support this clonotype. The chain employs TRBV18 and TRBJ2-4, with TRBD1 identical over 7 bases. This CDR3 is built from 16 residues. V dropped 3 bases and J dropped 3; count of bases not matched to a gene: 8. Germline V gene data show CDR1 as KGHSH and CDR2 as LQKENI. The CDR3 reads CASSPFSGGVKNIQYF. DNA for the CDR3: TGTGCCAGCTCACCCTTCTCAGGGGGAGTCAAAAACATTCAGTACTTC.

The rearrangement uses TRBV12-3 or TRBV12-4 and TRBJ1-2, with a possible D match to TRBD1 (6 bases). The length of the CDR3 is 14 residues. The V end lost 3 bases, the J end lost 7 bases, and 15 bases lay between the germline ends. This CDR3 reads CASSFPTGRGGYTF. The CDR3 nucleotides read TGTGCCAGCAGTTTCCCCACAGGGCGCGGTGGCTACACCTTC.

The DNA of the CDR3 is TGTGCCAGCATCACGACAGGAGCGAATTCACCCCTCCACTTT. Translating it yields CASITTGANSPLHF. The J gene is TRBJ1-6, the V gene TRBV6-1; TRBD1 is a possible D gene (6 bases). Germline V CDR1 and CDR2: MNHNS, SASEGT. Trimming took 7 bases from V and 7 from J, leaving 14 bases between them. This CDR3 contains 14 residues.

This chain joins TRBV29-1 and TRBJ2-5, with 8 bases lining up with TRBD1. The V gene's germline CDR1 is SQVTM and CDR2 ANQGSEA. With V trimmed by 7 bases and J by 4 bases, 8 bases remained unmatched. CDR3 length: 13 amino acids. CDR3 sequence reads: CSAQTGGPETQYF. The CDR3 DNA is TGCAGCGCCCAAACAGGGGGACCAGAGACCCAGTACTTC.

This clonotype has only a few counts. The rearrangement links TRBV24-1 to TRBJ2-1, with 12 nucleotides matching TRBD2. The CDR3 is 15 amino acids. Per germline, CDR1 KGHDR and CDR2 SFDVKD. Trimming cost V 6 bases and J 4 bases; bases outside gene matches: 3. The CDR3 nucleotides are TGTGCCACCAGTACAGGACTAGCGGGGTACAATGAGCAGTTCTTC. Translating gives CATSTGLAGYNEQFF.

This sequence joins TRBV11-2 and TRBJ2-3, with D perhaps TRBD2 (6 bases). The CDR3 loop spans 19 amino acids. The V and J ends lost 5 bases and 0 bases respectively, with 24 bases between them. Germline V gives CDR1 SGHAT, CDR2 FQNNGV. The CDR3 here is CASSPLRMGGRGSTDTQYF. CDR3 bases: TGTGCCAGCAGCCCTCTCCGGATGGGCGGGCGGGGAAGCACAGATACGCAGTATTTT.

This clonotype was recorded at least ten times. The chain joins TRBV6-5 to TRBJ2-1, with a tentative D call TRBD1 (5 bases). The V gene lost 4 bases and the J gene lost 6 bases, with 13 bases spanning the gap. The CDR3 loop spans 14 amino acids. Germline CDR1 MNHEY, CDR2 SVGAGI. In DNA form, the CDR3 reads TGTGCCAGCAGTTTGGGGCCTACTCTCAATGAGCAGTTCTTC. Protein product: CASSLGPTLNEQFF.

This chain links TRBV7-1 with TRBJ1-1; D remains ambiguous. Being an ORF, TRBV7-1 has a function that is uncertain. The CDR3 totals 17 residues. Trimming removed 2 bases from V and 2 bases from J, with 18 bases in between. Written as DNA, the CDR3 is TGTGCCAGCAGCTCAACCGGGTCGTACCCGATAAACACTGAAGCTTTCTTT. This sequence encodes CASSSTGSYPINTEAFF.

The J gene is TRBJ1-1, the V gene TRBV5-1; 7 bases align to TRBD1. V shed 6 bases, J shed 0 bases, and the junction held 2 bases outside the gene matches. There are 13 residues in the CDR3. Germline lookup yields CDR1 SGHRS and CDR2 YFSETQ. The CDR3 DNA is TGCGCCAGCATGGGACAGCTGAACACTGAAGCTTTCTTT. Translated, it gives CASMGQLNTEAFF.

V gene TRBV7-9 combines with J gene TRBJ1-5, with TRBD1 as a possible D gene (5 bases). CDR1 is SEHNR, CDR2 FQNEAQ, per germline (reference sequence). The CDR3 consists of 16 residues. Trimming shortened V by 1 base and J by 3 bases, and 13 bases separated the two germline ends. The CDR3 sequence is CASSLGVGGDNQPQHF. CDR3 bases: TGTGCCAGCAGCTTAGGAGTGGGGGGTGACAATCAGCCCCAGCATTTT.

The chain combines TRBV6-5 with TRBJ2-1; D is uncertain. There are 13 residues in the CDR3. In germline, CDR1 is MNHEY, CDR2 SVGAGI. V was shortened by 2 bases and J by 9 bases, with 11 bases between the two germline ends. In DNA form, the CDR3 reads TGTGCCAGCAGTTACGTGGGAACCGGTGAGCAGTTCTTC. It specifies CASSYVGTGEQFF.

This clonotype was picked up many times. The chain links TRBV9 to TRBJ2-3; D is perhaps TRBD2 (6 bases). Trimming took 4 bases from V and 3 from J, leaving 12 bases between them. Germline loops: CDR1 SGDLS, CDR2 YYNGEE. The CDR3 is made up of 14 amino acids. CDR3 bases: TGTGCCAGCAGCTCTCGACTAGTGACAGATACGCAGTATTTT. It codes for CASSSRLVTDTQYF.

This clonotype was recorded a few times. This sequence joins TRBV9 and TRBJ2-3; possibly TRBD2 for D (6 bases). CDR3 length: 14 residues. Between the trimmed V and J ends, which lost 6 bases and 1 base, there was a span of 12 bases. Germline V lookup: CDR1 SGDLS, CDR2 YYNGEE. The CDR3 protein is CASTGGVRTDTQYF. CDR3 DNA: TGTGCCAGCACGGGCGGGGTTCGCACAGATACGCAGTATTTT.

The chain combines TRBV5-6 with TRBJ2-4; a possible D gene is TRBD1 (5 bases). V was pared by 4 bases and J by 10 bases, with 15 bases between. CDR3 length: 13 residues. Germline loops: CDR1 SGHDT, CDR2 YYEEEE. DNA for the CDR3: TGTGCCAGCAGCGTGTTGACAGCCCCGATTCAGTACTTC. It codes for CASSVLTAPIQYF. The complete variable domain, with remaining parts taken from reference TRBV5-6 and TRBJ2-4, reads DAGVTQSPTHLIKTRGQQVTLRCSPKSGHDTVSWYQQALGQGPQFIFQYYEEEERQRGNFPDRFSGHQFPNYSSELNVNALLLGDSALYLCASSVLTAPIQYFGAGTRLSVL.

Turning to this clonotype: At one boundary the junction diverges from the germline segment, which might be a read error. The CDR3 nucleotides are TGTGCCAACAGCTTAGAGACATTTCAAACCTACAATGAGCAGTTCTTC. This codes for CANSLETFQTYNEQFF. This sequence joins TRBV11-2 and TRBJ2-1; unclear D gene. Per germline, CDR1 SGHAT and CDR2 FQNNGV. The CDR3 extends over 16 amino acids.

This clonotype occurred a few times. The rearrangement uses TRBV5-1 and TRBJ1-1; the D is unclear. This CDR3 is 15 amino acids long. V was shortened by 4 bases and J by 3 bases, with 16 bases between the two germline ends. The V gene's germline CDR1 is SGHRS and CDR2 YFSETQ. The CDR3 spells CASSPEGIRDTEAFF. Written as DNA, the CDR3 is TGCGCCAGCAGCCCCGAGGGAATTAGGGACACTGAAGCTTTCTTT.

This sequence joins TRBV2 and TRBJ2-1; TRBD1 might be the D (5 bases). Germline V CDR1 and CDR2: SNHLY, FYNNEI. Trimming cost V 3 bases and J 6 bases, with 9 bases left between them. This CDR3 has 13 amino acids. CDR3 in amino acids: CASSDQGFNEQFF. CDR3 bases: TGTGCCAGCAGTGACCAGGGTTTCAATGAGCAGTTCTTC.

The CDR3 loop reads CSVALGKGGIDKNIQYF. The CDR3 region has the DNA TGCAGCGTTGCTCTGGGGAAAGGGGGAATCGACAAAAACATTCAGTACTTC. The chain uses TRBV29-1 and TRBJ2-4; TRBD1 is a possible D gene (6 bases). Germline CDR1 SQVTM, CDR2 ANQGSEA. CDR3 size: 17 residues. The ends were cut back, 4 bases at V and 3 bases at J, with 22 bases in the middle.